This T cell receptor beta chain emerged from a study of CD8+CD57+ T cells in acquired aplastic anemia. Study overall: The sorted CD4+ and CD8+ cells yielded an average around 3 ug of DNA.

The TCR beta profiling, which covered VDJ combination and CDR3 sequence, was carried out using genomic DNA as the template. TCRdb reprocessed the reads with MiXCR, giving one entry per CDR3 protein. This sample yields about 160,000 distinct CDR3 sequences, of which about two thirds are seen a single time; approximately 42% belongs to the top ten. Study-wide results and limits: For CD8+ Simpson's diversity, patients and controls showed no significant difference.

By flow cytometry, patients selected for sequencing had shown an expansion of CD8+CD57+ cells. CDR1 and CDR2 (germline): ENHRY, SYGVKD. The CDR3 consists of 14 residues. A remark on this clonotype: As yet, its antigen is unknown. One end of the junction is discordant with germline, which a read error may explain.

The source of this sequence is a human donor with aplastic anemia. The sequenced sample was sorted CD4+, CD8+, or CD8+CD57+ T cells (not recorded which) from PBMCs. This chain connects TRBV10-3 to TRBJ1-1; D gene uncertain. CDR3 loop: CAIRARTDDTEAFF. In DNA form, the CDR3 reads TGTGCCATCAGGGCCCGGACCGACGACACTGAAGCCTTCTTT.